This section outlines one T cell receptor (beta chain) sequence together with its context. The target antigen is unknown. The entry originates in a study of beta chain features in type 1 diabetes. CDR3 length equals 17 residues. Germline loops: CDR1 SGHRS, CDR2 YFSETQ. The V and J ends lost 1 base and 0 bases, in that order; junction bases with no gene match: 9. Every donor provided one heparinised blood draw, which averaged about 120 mL. The entirety of the isolated RNA underwent reverse transcription, so expressed TCRB transcripts were sequenced. Generated by immunoSEQ multiplex PCR, the TCRdb table keeps only in-frame clones and is missing some. The data show 65,000 to 85,000 clones, with approximately 47% seen just once and 0.7% held by the top ten. General observations from the study: TCRB repertoires of naive, central memory and Treg cells appeared more similar among patients than among healthy donors. A moderate, significant TCRB CDR3 shortening appeared in type 1 diabetes across four CD4+ subsets. A PCR bias possibly favoring shorter templates would apply equally to patients and controls. It was not settled here whether HLA type affects TCRB rearrangement.

Sequenced input: central memory CD4+ T cells from blood. This rearrangement joins TRBV5-1 to TRBJ1-1; 7 bases fit TRBD1. The receptor's source is a man aged 30 to 45 with type 1 diabetes. This chain's CDR3 is CASSLWLGQAMNTEAFF. CDR3 nucleotide sequence: TGCGCCAGCAGCTTGTGGTTAGGACAGGCTATGAACACTGAAGCTTTCTTT.